The clone carrying this T cell receptor (beta chain) was picked up many times. Its target is unknown. This specimen comes from a study of regulatory T cells in long-lasting Graves disease. Per germline, CDR1 KGHDR and CDR2 SFDVKD. The CDR3 is made up of 15 amino acids. The V gene lost 9 bases and the J gene lost 3 bases, with 17 bases spanning the gap. Whole-study findings and limits: It was possible that the small sample size reduced accuracy. Persistent patients had a count of shared public clonotypes (around 2,700) that exceeded that of new patients (around 960).

Time point defined: newly diagnosed GD, antithyroid drugs for less than 3 months. The TCR library was prepared using RNA isolated from PBMCs. American Thyroid Association guidelines defined how Graves' disease was diagnosed. Building of the TCR beta libraries involved iRepertoire HTBI primers and Arm-PCR of CDR3 regions. TCRdb redid the calling of the multiplex PCR reads with MiXCR, one entry per CDR3 protein. This table holds 510,000 or so distinct CDR3 sequences, more than 10% found once. These same data were also listed under a study on T cells in Graves' hyperthyroidism and ophthalmopathy. That paper states: Also found in blood were most expanded thyroid clonotypes above 0.001.

The chain joins TRBV24-1 to TRBJ1-5; TRBD1 might be the D (5 bases). This clonotype was obtained from a woman aged 25 to 39 with Graves disease. Sequences were derived from peripheral blood mononuclear cells (PBMCs), sampled at new diagnosis, from a patient treated with antithyroid drugs. In nucleotides, the CDR3 is TGTGCCACCCAAGGCTCGGGGCGCATCAATCAGCCCCAGCATTTT. Protein sequence: CATQGSGRINQPQHF.